Below are 20 T cell receptor beta chains sequenced from a single sample in a study of control samples from healthy donors and cancer patients. Measured with immunoSEQ multiplex PCR; TCRdb has only the in-frame clones, and not every one. Of some 150,000 clones in the sample, roughly 94% were seen once. Sequencing used blood. These receptors all come from a man aged 35-49 years in good health.

V gene TRBV27 combines with J gene TRBJ2-1; 12 nucleotides match TRBD2. The germline V gene has CDR1 MNHEY and CDR2 SMNVEV (reference sequence). Losses at the gene ends were 6 bases for V and 8 bases for J; bases not matched to a gene: 8. The CDR3 loop spans 15 amino acids. This CDR3 reads CASSVLAGGRDEQFF. The CDR3 coding sequence is TGTGCCAGCAGCGTACTAGCGGGAGGTAGGGATGAGCAGTTCTTC.

The chain has TRBV5-1 and TRBJ2-7; D not certain. The CDR3 sequence is 14 residues long. Deletions cut 0 bases from V and 0 bases from J, with 7 bases between. The germline CDR1 and CDR2 sequences are SGHRS and YFSETQ. CDR3 amino acids: CASSLEGFSYEQYF. The CDR3 nucleotides are TGCGCCAGCAGCTTGGAAGGTTTCTCCTACGAGCAGTACTTC.

The CDR3 region is CASSGPTYYEQYF. The CDR3 nucleotides are TGTGCCAGCAGTGGACCTACCTATTACGAGCAGTACTTC. The gene calls are TRBV7-9 and TRBJ2-7; D gene uncertain. V dropped 6 bases and J dropped 4 bases, with 13 bases sitting between them. Germline loops: CDR1 SEHNR, CDR2 FQNEAQ (reference sequence). This CDR3 region has 13 residues.

The rearrangement joins TRBV12-3 or TRBV12-4 to TRBJ1-2, with D hard to call. Deletions cut 5 bases from V and 3 bases from J, with 4 bases between. The CDR3 contains 11 residues. The CDR3 bases are TGTGCCAGCAGTCCGGACTATGGCTACACCTTC. It specifies CASSPDYGYTF.

V and J are TRBV19 and TRBJ2-1, with 12 nucleotides matching TRBD2. The ends lost 2 bases at V and 4 bases at J; junction bases unmatched: 6. The CDR3 is 17 amino acids. Per the germline V gene, CDR1 is LNHDA and CDR2 is SQIVND (reference sequence). The CDR3 sequence: CASSIKLAGGKYNEQFF. The CDR3 bases are TGTGCCAGTAGTATAAAACTAGCGGGAGGAAAGTACAATGAGCAGTTCTTC.

The V and J genes are TRBV5-6 and TRBJ1-1, with no clear D. CDR1 and CDR2 from the germline V gene are SGHDT and YYEEEE. V gave up 0 bases and J gave up 0 bases, with 12 bases separating them. This CDR3 is built from 16 residues. Here the CDR3 DNA reads TGTGCCAGCAGCTTGGATGTTTCGGGATTGAACACTGAAGCTTTCTTT. Its protein product is CASSLDVSGLNTEAFF.

CDR3 residues: CASSVNSGSGNTIYF. The DNA for the CDR3 is TGTGCCAGCAGCGTAAACTCAGGATCTGGAAACACCATATATTTT. V is TRBV9 and J is TRBJ1-3; D is unclear. V gave up 1 base and J gave up 1 base, with 9 bases separating them. Per the germline V gene, CDR1 is SGDLS and CDR2 is YYNGEE. The CDR3 loop spans 15 amino acids.

The chain recombines TRBV28 with TRBJ2-1; a weak D match, TRBD2 (6 bases). Between the trimmed V and J ends, which lost 6 bases and 10 bases, there was a span of 19 bases. Germline-derived CDR1 and CDR2 are MDHEN and SYDVKM. This CDR3 has 14 residues. CDR3 loop: CASRAHRDSLEQFF. In DNA, the CDR3 is TGTGCCAGCAGGGCCCACCGGGACTCCCTCGAGCAGTTCTTC.

The chain is built from TRBV29-1 and TRBJ1-4; tentatively, D is TRBD1 (6 bases). The CDR3 is 14 amino acids. Trimming left V 4 bases short and J 4 bases short, with 13 bases between. CDR1 and CDR2 from the germline V gene are SQVTM and ANQGSEA. The CDR3 DNA reads as TGCAGCGTTGTCGGGGGGCGAGTTAATGAAAAACTGTTTTTT. Residues: CSVVGGRVNEKLFF.

CDR3 loop: CASSLSGGYSNQPQHF. CDR3 nucleotides: TGTGCCAGCAGCCTGAGTGGGGGGTATAGCAATCAGCCCCAGCATTTT. This rearrangement joins TRBV28 to TRBJ1-5, with D possibly being TRBD1 (5 bases). In germline, CDR1 is MDHEN, CDR2 SYDVKM. CDR3 length: 16 amino acids. V was trimmed by 6 bases and J by 0 bases, leaving 15 bases between them.

The rearrangement joins TRBV5-4 to TRBJ1-1, with D uncertain. This CDR3 has 12 residues. The V end was cut by 4 bases, the J end by 4 bases, with 8 bases between. Germline V gene data show CDR1 as SGHNT and CDR2 as YYREEE (reference sequence). The CDR3 spells CASSLSGTEAFF. The CDR3 DNA reads as TGTGCCAGCAGCCTGAGCGGCACTGAAGCTTTCTTT. The complete variable domain, with remaining parts taken from reference TRBV5-4 and TRBJ1-1, reads ETGVTQSPTHLIKTRGQQVTLRCSSQSGHNTVSWYQQALGQGPQFIFQYYREEENGRGNFPPRFSGLQFPNYSSELNVNALELDDSALYLCASSLSGTEAFFGQGTRLTVV.

CDR3: CATSDGRTEAFF. As DNA, the CDR3 is TGTGCCACCAGTGATGGGCGCACTGAAGCTTTCTTT. The V gene is TRBV24-1, the J gene TRBJ1-1, with D unresolved. The CDR3 sequence is 12 residues long. V lost 3 bases to trimming and J lost 4 bases, with 5 bases between them. CDR1 and CDR2 from the germline V gene are KGHDR and SFDVKD.

The chain uses TRBV18 and TRBJ1-6; TRBD1 matches 9 bases. Germline V gene lookup returns CDR1 KGHSH and CDR2 LQKENI. The V gene end was trimmed by 4 bases and the J gene end by 0 bases; junction bases not matched to a gene: 13. The CDR3 loop spans 20 amino acids. As DNA, the CDR3 is TGTGCCAGCTCACGACAGGGGGTGACTTTCGACAGCTCCTATAATTCACCCCTCCACTTT. Amino acid sequence: CASSRQGVTFDSSYNSPLHF. The entire variable domain, with the rest obtained from reference TRBV18 and TRBJ1-6, is as follows: NAGVMQNPRHLVRRRGQEARLRCSPMKGHSHVYWYRQLPEEGLKFMVYLQKENIIDESGMPKERFSAEFPKEGPSILRIQQVVRGDSAAYFCASSRQGVTFDSSYNSPLHFGNGTRLTVT.

This clone was found once. V is TRBV6-1 and J is TRBJ2-7, with TRBD2 matching over 11 bases. Germline trimming cut 2 bases from V and 2 bases from J; bases unmatched to any gene: 2. Germline V CDR1 and CDR2: MNHNS, SASEGT. The CDR3 loop spans 15 amino acids. CDR3: CASSEIAGGAYEQYF. CDR3 coding DNA: TGTGCCAGCAGTGAAATAGCGGGGGGGGCCTACGAGCAGTACTTC.

The chain joins TRBV7-9 to TRBJ2-5; 7 bases line up with TRBD2. J was trimmed by 5 bases and V by 8 bases; bases with no gene match: 8. This CDR3 has 13 amino acids. Per the germline V gene, CDR1 is SEHNR and CDR2 is FQNEAQ (reference sequence). The CDR3 reads CASSLGGIETQYF. Here the CDR3 DNA reads TGTGCCAGCTCACTCGGGGGGATCGAGACCCAGTACTTC.

The chain links TRBV7-9 to TRBJ2-5; D is unclear. The germline V and J ends were trimmed by 4 bases and 4 bases, with 7 bases remaining between them. The CDR3 contains 12 residues. The germline V gene encodes CDR1 SEHNR and CDR2 FQNEAQ (reference sequence). The CDR3 here is CASSSRRETQYF. The CDR3 DNA follows: TGTGCCAGCAGCTCCCGTCGAGAGACCCAGTACTTC.

The genes are TRBV4-1 and TRBJ2-5; TRBD2 matches 8 bases. Germline values: CDR1 MGHRA, CDR2 YSYEKL. The CDR3 length is 16 residues. V was pared by 3 bases and J by 2 bases, with 8 bases of the junction left unmatched. The CDR3 bases are TGCGCCAGCAGCCATGACCGGGGGGGAGAACAAGAGACCCAGTACTTC. It yields the protein CASSHDRGGEQETQYF.

As regards this clone: Relative to the germline gene, one junction end is altered; a read error may explain this. The rearrangement links TRBV6-5 to TRBJ2-5, with 11 nucleotides matching TRBD2. Germline CDR1 and CDR2: MNHEY and SVGAGI. The CDR3 spans 15 residues. The CDR3 here is CASRFIAGGQKTRYF. The CDR3 nucleotides read TGTGCCAGCAGATTTATAGCGGGGGGGCAGAAGACCCGGTACTTC.

This rearrangement joins TRBV27 to TRBJ1-5, with TRBD1 matching 8 bases. Trimming removed 2 bases from V and 1 base from J; junction bases left unmatched: 4. The germline V gene encodes CDR1 MNHEY and CDR2 SMNVEV (reference sequence). The CDR3 loop spans 16 amino acids. CDR3 bases: TGTGCCAGCAGTTTAAGCTCAGGGGGCAGCAATCAGCCCCAGCATTTT. Residues: CASSLSSGGSNQPQHF.

V and J are TRBV4-1 and TRBJ1-6; no definite D call. From germline, CDR1 is MGHRA and CDR2 YSYEKL. This CDR3 has 12 amino acids. Trimming left V 1 base short and J 9 bases short, with 4 bases between. CDR3 residues: CASSQGSSPLHF. DNA for the CDR3: TGCGCCAGCAGCCAAGGTTCTTCACCCCTCCACTTT.